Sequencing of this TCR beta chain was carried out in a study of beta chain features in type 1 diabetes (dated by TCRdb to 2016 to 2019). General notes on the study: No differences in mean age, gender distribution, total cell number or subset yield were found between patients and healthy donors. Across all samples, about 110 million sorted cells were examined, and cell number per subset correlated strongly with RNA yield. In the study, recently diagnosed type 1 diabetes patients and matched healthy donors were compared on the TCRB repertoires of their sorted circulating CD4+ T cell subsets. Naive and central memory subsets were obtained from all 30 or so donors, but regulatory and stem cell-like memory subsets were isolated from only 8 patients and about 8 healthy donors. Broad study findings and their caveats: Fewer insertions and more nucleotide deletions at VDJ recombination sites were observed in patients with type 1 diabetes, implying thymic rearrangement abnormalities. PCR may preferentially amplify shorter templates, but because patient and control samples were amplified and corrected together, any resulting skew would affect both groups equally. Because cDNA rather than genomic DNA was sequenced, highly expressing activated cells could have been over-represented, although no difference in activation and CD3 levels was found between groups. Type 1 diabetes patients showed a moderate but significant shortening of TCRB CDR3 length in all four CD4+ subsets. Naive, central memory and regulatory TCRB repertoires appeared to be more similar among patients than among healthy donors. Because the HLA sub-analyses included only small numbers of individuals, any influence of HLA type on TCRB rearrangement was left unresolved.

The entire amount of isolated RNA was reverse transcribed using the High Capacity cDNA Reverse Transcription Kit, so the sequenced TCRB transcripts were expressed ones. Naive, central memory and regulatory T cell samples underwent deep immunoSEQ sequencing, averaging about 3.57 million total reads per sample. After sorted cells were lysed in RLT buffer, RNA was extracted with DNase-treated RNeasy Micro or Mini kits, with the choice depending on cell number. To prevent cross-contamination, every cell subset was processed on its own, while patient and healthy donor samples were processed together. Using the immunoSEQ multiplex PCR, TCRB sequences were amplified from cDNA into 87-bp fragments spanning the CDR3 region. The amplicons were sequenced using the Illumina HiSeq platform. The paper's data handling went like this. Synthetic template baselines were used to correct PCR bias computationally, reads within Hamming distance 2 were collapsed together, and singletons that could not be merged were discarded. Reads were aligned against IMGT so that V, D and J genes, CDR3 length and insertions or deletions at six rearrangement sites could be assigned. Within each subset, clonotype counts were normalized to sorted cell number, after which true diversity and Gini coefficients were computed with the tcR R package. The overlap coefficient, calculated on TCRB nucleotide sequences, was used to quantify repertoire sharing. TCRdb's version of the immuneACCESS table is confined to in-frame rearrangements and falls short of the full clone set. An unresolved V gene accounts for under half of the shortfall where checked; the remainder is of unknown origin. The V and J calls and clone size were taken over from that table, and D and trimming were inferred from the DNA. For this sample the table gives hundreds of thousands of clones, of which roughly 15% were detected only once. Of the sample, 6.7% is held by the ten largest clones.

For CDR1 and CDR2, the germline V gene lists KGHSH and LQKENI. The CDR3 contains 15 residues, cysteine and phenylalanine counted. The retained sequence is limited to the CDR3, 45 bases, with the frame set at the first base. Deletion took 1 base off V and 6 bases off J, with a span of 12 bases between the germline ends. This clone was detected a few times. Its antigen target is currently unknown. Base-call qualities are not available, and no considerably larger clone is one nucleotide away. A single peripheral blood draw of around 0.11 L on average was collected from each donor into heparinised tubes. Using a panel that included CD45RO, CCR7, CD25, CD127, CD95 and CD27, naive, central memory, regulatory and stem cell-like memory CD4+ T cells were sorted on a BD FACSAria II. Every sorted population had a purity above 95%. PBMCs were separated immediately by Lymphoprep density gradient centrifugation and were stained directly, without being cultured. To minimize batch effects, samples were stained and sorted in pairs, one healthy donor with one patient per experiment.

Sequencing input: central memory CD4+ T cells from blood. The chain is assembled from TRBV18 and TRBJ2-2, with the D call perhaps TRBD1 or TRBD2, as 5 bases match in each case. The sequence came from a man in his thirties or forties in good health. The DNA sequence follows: TGTGCCAGCTCACCACGGGGGAGAACACCCGGGGAGCTGTTTTTT. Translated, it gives CASSPRGRTPGELFF. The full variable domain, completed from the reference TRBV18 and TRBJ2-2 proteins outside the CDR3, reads NAGVMQNPRHLVRRRGQEARLRCSPMKGHSHVYWYRQLPEEGLKFMVYLQKENIIDESGMPKERFSAEFPKEGPSILRIQQVVRGDSAAYFCASSPRGRTPGELFFGEGSRLTVL.